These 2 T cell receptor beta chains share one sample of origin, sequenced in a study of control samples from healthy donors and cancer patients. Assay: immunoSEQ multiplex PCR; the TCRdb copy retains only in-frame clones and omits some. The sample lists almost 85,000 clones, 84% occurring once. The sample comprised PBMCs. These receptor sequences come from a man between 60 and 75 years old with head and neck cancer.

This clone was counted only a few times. CDR3 nucleotide sequence: TGTGCCAGCACCCTTGGGTTCGGGCCCATTCAGTACTTC. This sequence encodes CASTLGFGPIQYF. J is TRBJ2-4 and V is TRBV2; unclear D gene. The CDR3 is made up of 13 amino acids. Trimming stripped 7 bases from V and 9 bases from J, with 16 bases between. CDR1 and CDR2 (germline): SNHLY, FYNNEI.

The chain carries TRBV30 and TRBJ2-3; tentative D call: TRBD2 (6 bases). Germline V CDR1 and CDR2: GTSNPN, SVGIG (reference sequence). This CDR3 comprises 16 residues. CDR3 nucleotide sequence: TGTACATTCCGGGGGTCCCCAACCCGTGGCACAGATACGCAGTATTTT. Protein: CTFRGSPTRGTDTQYF.